Listed below are T cell receptor beta chains from one sample, sequenced in a study of response to subunit inactivated influenza vaccine. Each CDR3 protein gets one entry after TCRdb re-called the RT-PCR reads with MiXCR. The table has about 520,000 distinct CDR3 sequences, 25% seen once. The source was CD4+ T cells sorted from PBMCs, collected roughly 5 days after vaccination. These receptors were taken from a middle-aged man who received an inactivated influenza vaccine. Both conserved end residues are part of each CDR3. D genes are given only for firm matches. Size values are once, few and many counts, or a class for expanded clones, and some rows have none.

v_gene	j_gene	len	d_gene	abundance	CDR3aa	CDR3nt
TRBV28	TRBJ2-5	13	-	few	CASSSGFPETQYF	TGTGCCAGCAGTTCGGGGTTTCCAGAGACCCAGTACTTC
TRBV7-2	TRBJ1-4	14	-	-	CASSLRGQNEKLFF	TGTGCCAGCAGCTTAAGGGGCCAAAATGAAAAACTGTTTTTT
TRBV5-6	TRBJ2-7	14	-	-	CASSFTGRWGEQYF	TGTGCCAGCAGCTTTACAGGGCGATGGGGCGAGCAGTACTTC
TRBV6-1	TRBJ2-3	15	TRBD2	few	CASSRTSGIPDTQYF	TGTGCCAGCAGTAGAACGAGCGGGATCCCAGATACGCAGTATTTT
TRBV27	TRBJ1-1	15	-	-	CASSLSTDGNTEAFF	TGTGCCAGCAGTTTATCGACGGACGGTAACACTGAAGCTTTCTTT
TRBV7-9	TRBJ2-1	13	-	-	CASSLNYYNEQFF	TGTGCCAGCAGCTTAAACTACTACAATGAGCAGTTCTTC
TRBV11-1	TRBJ1-1	15	-	few	CASRQRSGFRAEAFF	TGTGCCAGCAGACAACGTTCAGGGTTTCGAGCTGAAGCTTTCTTT
TRBV10-3	TRBJ2-3	15	TRBD2	-	CAISAWAGVADTQYF	TGTGCCATCAGTGCCTGGGCGGGAGTAGCAGATACGCAGTATTTT
TRBV5-1	TRBJ2-5	15	-	few	CASSRLPAGQETQYF	TGCGCCAGCAGCCGACTTCCGGCCGGCCAAGAGACCCAGTACTTC
TRBV7-2	TRBJ2-7	14	-	-	CASSWAKGSYEQYF	TGTGCCAGCAGCTGGGCCAAGGGGTCCTACGAGCAGTACTTC
TRBV3-1	TRBJ2-7	15	TRBD2	once	CASSRPGLAGHEQYF	TGTGCCAGCAGCCGACCGGGACTAGCGGGCCACGAGCAGTACTTC
TRBV7-3	TRBJ2-1	18	TRBD2	many	CASSLMSLSGRGRNEQFF	TGTGCCAGCAGCTTAATGAGCCTCAGCGGGAGGGGAAGGAATGAGCAGTTCTTC
TRBV20-1	TRBJ2-3	13	-	-	CSALTMYTDTQYF	TGCAGTGCTTTGACCATGTACACAGATACGCAGTATTTT